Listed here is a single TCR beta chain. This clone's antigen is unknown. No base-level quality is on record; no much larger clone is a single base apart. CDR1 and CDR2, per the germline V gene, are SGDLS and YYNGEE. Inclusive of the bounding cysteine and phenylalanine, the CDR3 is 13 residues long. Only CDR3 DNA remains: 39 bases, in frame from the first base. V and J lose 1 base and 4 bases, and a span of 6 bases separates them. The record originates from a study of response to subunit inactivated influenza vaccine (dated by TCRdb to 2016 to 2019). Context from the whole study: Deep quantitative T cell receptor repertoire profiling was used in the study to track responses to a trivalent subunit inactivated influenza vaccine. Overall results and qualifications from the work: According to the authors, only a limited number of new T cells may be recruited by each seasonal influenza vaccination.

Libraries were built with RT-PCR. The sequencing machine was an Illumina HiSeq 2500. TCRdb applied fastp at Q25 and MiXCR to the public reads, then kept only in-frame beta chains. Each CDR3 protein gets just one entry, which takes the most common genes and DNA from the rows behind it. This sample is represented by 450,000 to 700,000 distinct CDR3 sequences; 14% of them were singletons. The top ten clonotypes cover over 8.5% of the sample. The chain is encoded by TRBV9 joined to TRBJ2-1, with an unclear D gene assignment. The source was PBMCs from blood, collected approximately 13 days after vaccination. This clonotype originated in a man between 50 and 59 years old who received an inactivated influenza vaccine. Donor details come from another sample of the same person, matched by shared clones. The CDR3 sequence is CASSVWGYNEQFF. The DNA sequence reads TGTGCCAGCAGCGTATGGGGTTACAATGAGCAGTTCTTC.